The subject of this entry is one T cell receptor (beta chain). Its binding antigen is unknown. One base away there is no much larger clone; base qualities are not given. Other DNA sequences in this sample translate to the same CDR3. This entry belongs to a study of shared clonotypes between healthy human individuals (TCRdb year 2020). Describing the broader study: Three men and a couple of women, aged 18 to 49 years, made up the cohort. Per donor, three plates each were used for CD4 naive and CD4 memory, two for CD8 naive, and one for CD8 memory. To estimate repertoire size and how much clonotype sharing occurs between individuals, the study deeply sequenced the blood TCR repertoires of roughly 5 healthy adults. Different laboratories and diverse techniques were used to prepare libraries and sequence TCR repertoires, to increase sequencing depth and limit assay-specific biases. Between about 0.8 and 9 billion PBMCs per donor were obtained by leukapheresis. The paper's findings and limits, for the study overall: Estimated clonotype richness was generally larger for naive than for memory subsets. The genetic and exposure-history diversity represented was limited by the small number of donors. Across a few donors, roughly 5.4% of naive CD4, approximately 4% of naive CD8, 2.3% of memory CD4, and around 0.4% of memory CD8 clonotypes were shared. Rarefaction of sorted-subset datasets indicated incomplete sequencing despite the large sequencing depth. Only blood was sampled, and tissue TCR repertoires likely differ from those in blood. Pairwise subsampling led to the expectation that sequencing depth would affect the degree of clonotype sharing among donors. Compared with non-shared clonotypes, clonotypes shared by all four sorted-subset donors had higher generation probabilities.

V trim: 5 bases; J trim: 5 bases; unmatched bases: 4. The CDR3 contains 13 residues, cysteine and phenylalanine counted. Just the 39-base CDR3 DNA is kept, in frame starting at base 1. CDR1 SGHTA and CDR2 FQGNSA are derived from the germline V gene. Donors were healthy HIV-negative adults with no recently reported acute infections or vaccinations. Every donor was a Caucasian adult residing in Nashville, Tennessee, USA. CD4+ T cells were enriched by magnetic negative selection; naive cells were then positively selected on CD45RA, and the negative fraction formed the memory subset. After blood collection by leukapheresis, PBMCs were isolated using Ficoll-Histopaque density gradient centrifugation and then cryopreserved in the vapor phase of liquid nitrogen. Analytical flow cytometry was used to check the purity and quantity of every magnetically sorted T cell population. Each sorted fraction had its genomic DNA isolated and then quantified by UV absorbance on a Nanodrop 2000c.

TCR CDR3 regions were amplified from genomic DNA by multiplex PCR using the deep immunoSEQ assay. Extracted genomic DNA from each cell subset was distributed evenly across all wells of several immunoSEQ 96-well plates, and each plate was treated as a replicate. Each replicate PCR for sorted subsets received roughly 0.2 ug genomic DNA, equal to roughly 33,000 T cell genomes. Purified libraries were quantified with a Qubit 3.0 fluorometer, sized on a Bioanalyzer 2100, and re-quantified with the KAPA Library Quantification kit. Every immunoSEQ 96-well plate was sequenced on a separate single-read 150-cycle Illumina NextSeq 550 flow cell. The paper's data handling went like this. Because the immunoSEQ output included only junctional sequences and no quality scores, the filtering could not be the same as the filtering used for full-length reads. Sequences were annotated with PyIR, a Python wrapper for IgBLAST v1.9, and V/J genes and CDR3 were assigned using IMGT germline references. Reads with weak V/J assignments (E-value above 1e-6), missing CDR3, stop codons, out-of-frame junctions, or ambiguous translated residues were removed. A V3J clonotype was defined by an identical inferred V gene, J gene, and CDR3 amino acid sequence. Percentage overlap between repertoires was calculated by dividing the number of shared unique clonotypes by the size of the smaller repertoire. Repertoire richness was assessed with RTK rarefaction, the Chao1 estimator, and Recon v2.1 estimates of unobserved clonotypes. For all TCRbeta clonotypes obtained by the gDNA method from several donors, generation probabilities were computed with OLGA. This immuneACCESS table, as held by TCRdb, lists in-frame sequences with V and J called but not all clones. Of the missing ones, under half trace to an unresolved V gene in checked studies; the others have no known cause. D and trimming were read from the DNA, whereas the V and J calls and clone size are those reported in that table. In all, the sample holds 170,000 or so clones, and approximately 61% of those were seen once. Jointly, the top ten make up less than 11% of the sample.

The origin of this receptor is a man younger than 45 in good health. The sequence joins TRBV7-2 to TRBJ2-7; TRBD1 agrees with 9 junctional bases. The sequenced sample consisted of memory CD4+ T cells sorted from blood. According to the study, the label for this sample's cell subset or site signals: CD45RA-negative fraction. The DNA sequence is TGTGCCAGCAGCCGGGACAGGGTAAACGAGCAGTACTTC. This encodes CASSRDRVNEQYF.